This entry lists 21 T cell receptor beta chains sequenced from one sample in a study of Graves' ophthalmopathy and Graves' hyperthyroidism. Amplified material comprised TCR beta CDR3 regions derived from RNA transcripts. RT-PCR was first run with HTBI primers, then multiplex PCR in a second round. TCRdb itself ran the multiplex PCR reads through MiXCR, one entry per CDR3 protein. Among around 520,000 distinct CDR3 sequences listed, under 45% were seen once. The specimen was peripheral blood or thyroid tissue (not recorded which). These receptor sequences come from an adult man with Graves' hyperthyroidism.

This clonotype was seen repeatedly, ten times or more. The chain uses TRBV10-3 and TRBJ2-7; TRBD2 matches 9 bases. The CDR3 is made up of 16 amino acids. Per the germline V gene, CDR1 is ENHRY and CDR2 is SYGVKD. V was pared by 0 bases and J by 2 bases, with 5 bases of the junction left unmatched. CDR3 sequence: CAISESWLAGTYEQYF. The CDR3, as DNA: TGTGCCATCAGTGAGTCGTGGCTAGCGGGAACCTACGAGCAGTACTTC.

For this clonotype: Since a much larger clone is just one base distant, this may be a read error. The rearrangement uses TRBV7-9 and TRBJ1-4; D is unresolved. The germline V gene encodes CDR1 SEHNR and CDR2 FQNEAQ (reference sequence). Between the trimmed V and J ends, which lost 3 bases and 7 bases, there was a span of 15 bases. This CDR3 has 15 residues. The CDR3 here is CASSLKGGRGEKLFF. For the CDR3, the DNA is TGTGCCAGCAGCTTGAAGGGAGGGAGAGGTGAAAAACTGTTTTTT.

This rearrangement joins TRBV19 to TRBJ1-1, with 7 bases matching TRBD1. CDR1 is LNHDA and CDR2 is SQIVND in the germline V gene (reference sequence). V dropped 3 bases and J dropped 1; count of bases not matched to a gene: 8. There are 16 residues in the CDR3. CDR3 in amino acids: CASSIMAGGRNTEAFF. The CDR3 region has the DNA TGTGCCAGTAGTATTATGGCAGGGGGGAGGAACACTGAAGCTTTCTTT. Together with reference TRBV19 and TRBJ1-1, the CDR3 gives the full variable domain: DGGITQSPKYLFRKEGQNVTLSCEQNLNHDAMYWYRQDPGQGLRLIYYSQIVNDFQKGDIAEGYSVSREKKESFPLTVTSAQKNPTAFYLCASSIMAGGRNTEAFFGQGTRLTVV.

This clonotype was seen at least ten times. The chain recombines TRBV20-1 with TRBJ1-5; TRBD1 is a possible D gene (6 bases). Trimming took off 1 base at V and 7 bases at J, with 11 bases between the two ends. Germline-derived CDR1 and CDR2 are DFQATT and SNEGSKA (reference sequence). The CDR3 runs to 13 residues. The CDR3 bases are TGCAGTGCTAGAGTTCCAGGGGTCCAGCCCCAGCATTTT. Its protein product is CSARVPGVQPQHF.

With regard to this clonotype: A read error may account for a junction end that differs from germline. V usage is TRBV10-3 and J usage is TRBJ1-1, with 8 bases fitting TRBD1. CDR1 is ENHRY, CDR2 SYGVKD, per germline. There are 10 residues in the CDR3. The CDR3 region is CAISPTGDTF. The DNA for the CDR3 is TGTGCCATCAGCCCGACAGGGGATACCTTT.

This clonotype showed up many times. The chain has TRBV2 and TRBJ1-2; the D gene is possibly TRBD1 (5 bases). The germline V gene encodes CDR1 SNHLY and CDR2 FYNNEI. The V and J ends lost 7 bases and 7 bases respectively, with 19 bases between them. There are 14 residues in the CDR3. The CDR3 here is CASITGVVSSGYTF. CDR3 DNA sequence: TGTGCCAGCATTACGGGGGTCGTTTCTTCTGGCTACACCTTC.

This clonotype has just a few counts. J is TRBJ2-7 and V is TRBV7-9, with 11 bases lining up with TRBD2. This CDR3 is 19 amino acids long. Looked up from germline, CDR1 is SEHNR and CDR2 is FQNEAQ (reference sequence). V was clipped by 5 bases and J by 0 bases; unmatched bases: 15. Written as DNA, the CDR3 is TGTGCCAGCAGCCGCCAAACTCCGGGACTAGCGGTTAGCTCCTACGAGCAGTACTTC. This codes for CASSRQTPGLAVSSYEQYF.

This clonotype was recorded at least ten times. The gene calls are TRBV7-9 and TRBJ1-2, with 7 bases fitting TRBD1. Germline V gives CDR1 SEHNR, CDR2 FQNEAQ (reference sequence). After removal of 5 bases from V and 6 bases from J, the junction contained 6 bases not matched to a gene. The CDR3 runs 13 residues. The CDR3 is CASSPDRVDGYTF. CDR3 nucleotide sequence: TGTGCCAGCAGCCCCGACAGGGTGGATGGCTACACCTTC.

The chain combines TRBV7-3 with TRBJ2-5; TRBD1 or TRBD2 may be the D gene (6 bases each). The J call may not be correct, given that the DNA end is closer to TRBJ2-1. The CDR3 contains 14 residues. Looked up from germline, CDR1 is SGHTA and CDR2 is FQGTGA. The CDR3 sequence: CASSLSWRGDEQFF. CDR3 bases: TGTGCCAGCAGCTTAAGTTGGAGGGGGGATGAGCAGTTCTTC.

This clonotype was found many times. The chain couples TRBV7-9 to TRBJ1-1; 10 bases line up with TRBD1. After removal of 5 bases from V and 0 bases from J, the junction contained 9 bases not matched to a gene. CDR3 length: 17 residues. The germline gives CDR1 SEHNR, CDR2 FQNEAQ (reference sequence). CDR3 sequence: CASSGRTGGVVNTEAFF. The CDR3 nucleotides are TGTGCCAGCAGCGGTCGGACAGGGGGTGTAGTGAACACTGAAGCTTTCTTT.

Remarks on this clonotype: Since a much larger clone is just one base distant, this may be a read error. The rearrangement joins TRBV10-3 to TRBJ1-3, with 9 nucleotides matching TRBD1. The germline CDR1 and CDR2 sequences are ENHRY and SYGVKD. The CDR3 runs to 15 residues. As DNA, the CDR3 is TGTGCCAGCAGTTACAGGGACAGGGAAGTAAACGCCATATATTTT. This gives the protein CASSYRDREVNAIYF.

Note on this clonotype: One end of the junction fails to match germline, which may point to a read error. V usage is TRBV6-4 and J usage is TRBJ2-2; 9 nucleotides match TRBD1. The CDR3 runs to 12 residues. Germline CDR1 and CDR2: MRHNA and SNTAGT. CDR3 region: CASRQDRGELYF. For the CDR3, the DNA is TGTGCCAGCAGACAAGACAGGGGGGAGCTGTATTTT.

This chain joins TRBV3-1 and TRBJ2-2, with 7 nucleotides matching TRBD1. The length of the CDR3 is 14 residues. In germline, CDR1 is LGHDT, CDR2 YNNKEL (reference sequence). V was clipped by 2 bases and J by 7 bases; unmatched bases: 4. CDR3 DNA: TGTGCCAGCAGCCAATCAGGGGGAGACGGGGAGCTGTTTTTT. Translating it yields CASSQSGGDGELFF.

This clonotype occurred a few times. CDR3 sequence: CASRPRQGNTEAFF. Here the CDR3 DNA reads TGTGCCAGCAGACCTAGACAGGGGAACACTGAAGCTTTCTTT. The chain has TRBV7-2 and TRBJ1-1, with 7 bases identical to TRBD1. The germline gives CDR1 SGHTA, CDR2 FQGNSA. The CDR3 length is 14 residues. V shed 6 bases and J 1 base; nucleotides not matched to a gene: 5.

Concerning this clonotype itself: This clone may be a read error of a much larger clone one base away. This chain links TRBV9 with TRBJ1-1; unclear D gene. CDR3 length equals 14 residues. Germline CDR1 reads SGDLS; CDR2 reads YYNGEE. With 0 bases removed from V and 4 bases from J, the gap between germline ends came to 10 bases. CDR3 region: CASSVVATLTEAFF. In DNA, the CDR3 is TGTGCCAGCAGCGTAGTGGCTACCCTCACTGAAGCTTTCTTT.

This clonotype was observed at least ten times. This chain joins TRBV27 and TRBJ2-7, with D perhaps TRBD1 (6 bases). This CDR3 contains 13 residues. Germline CDR1 and CDR2: MNHEY and SMNVEV (reference sequence). V gave up 8 bases and J gave up 3 bases, with 14 bases separating them. The CDR3 loop is CASADLQGYEQYF. CDR3 coding DNA: TGTGCCAGCGCAGATTTACAGGGCTACGAGCAGTACTTC.

This clonotype was seen more than once but under ten times. The chain joins TRBV11-2 to TRBJ2-5; D gene unclear. The germline V gene has CDR1 SGHAT and CDR2 FQNNGV. CDR3 size: 16 residues. Deletions cut 5 bases from V and 4 bases from J, with 20 bases between. The CDR3 is CASSRAPGRRRETQYF. In nucleotides, the CDR3 is TGTGCCAGCAGCCGTGCCCCCGGAAGACGCCGAGAGACCCAGTACTTC.

This clonotype is a singleton in its sample. The chain couples TRBV6-1 to TRBJ2-5; 8 bases map to TRBD1. The CDR3 has 15 residues. Trimming removed 4 bases from V and 4 bases from J; junction bases left unmatched: 8. Germline CDR1 reads MNHNS; CDR2 reads SASEGT. The CDR3: CASSGNDRGRETQYF. DNA of the CDR3: TGTGCCAGCAGTGGGAACGACAGGGGAAGAGAGACCCAGTACTTC.

This clonotype has a count of ten or more. The V gene is TRBV5-1, the J gene TRBJ1-1; possible D gene TRBD1, 6 bases. V lost 1 base and J 1 base, leaving 20 bases between the germline ends. The CDR3 runs 18 residues. Germline V gives CDR1 SGHRS, CDR2 YFSETQ. In DNA form, the CDR3 reads TGCGCCAGCAGCTTGTCAACAGGGCTCGAGGATTGGAACACTGAAGCTTTCTTT. It translates to CASSLSTGLEDWNTEAFF. Full variable domain (remainder filled in from reference TRBV5-1 and TRBJ1-1): KAGVTQTPRYLIKTRGQQVTLSCSPISGHRSVSWYQQTPGQGLQFLFEYFSETQRNKGNFPGRFSGRQFSNSRSEMNVSTLELGDSALYLCASSLSTGLEDWNTEAFFGQGTRLTVV.

The chain combines TRBV29-1 with TRBJ2-7, with no clear D. Germline V gene sequence: CDR1 SQVTM, CDR2 ANQGSEA. V gave up 4 bases and J gave up 6 bases, with 13 bases separating them. The CDR3 is made up of 12 amino acids. In DNA form, the CDR3 reads TGCAGCGTTGCGGATTCGATCGGCGAGCAGTACTTC. It yields the protein CSVADSIGEQYF.

This clonotype was observed a handful of times. The chain carries TRBV24-1 and TRBJ2-2, with unresolved D. The CDR3 runs 13 residues. Germline CDR1 and CDR2: KGHDR and SFDVKD. V was shortened by 6 bases and J by 3 bases, with 7 bases between the two germline ends. The CDR3 reads CATSIVDTGELFF. CDR3 nucleotides: TGTGCCACCAGTATAGTGGACACCGGGGAGCTGTTTTTT.